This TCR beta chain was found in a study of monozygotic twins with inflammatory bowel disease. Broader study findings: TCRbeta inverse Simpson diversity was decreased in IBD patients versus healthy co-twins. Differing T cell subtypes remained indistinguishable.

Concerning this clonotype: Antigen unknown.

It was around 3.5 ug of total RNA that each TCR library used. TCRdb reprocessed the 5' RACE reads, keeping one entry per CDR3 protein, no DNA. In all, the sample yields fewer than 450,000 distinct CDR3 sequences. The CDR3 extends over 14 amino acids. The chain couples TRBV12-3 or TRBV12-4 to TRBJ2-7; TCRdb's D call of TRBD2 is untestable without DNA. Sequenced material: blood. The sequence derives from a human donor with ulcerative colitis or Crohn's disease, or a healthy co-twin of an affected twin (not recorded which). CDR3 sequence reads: CASSFWGSSYEQYF.